This is a list of T cell receptor beta chains from one sample in a study of control samples from healthy donors and cancer patients. Clones were sequenced by immunoSEQ multiplex PCR, and TCRdb holds only the in-frame ones, with some missing. The sample has 100,000 or so clones, approximately 80% seen once. Specimen: blood. Receptors originate from a woman aged 25-40 years in good health. CDR3s include the opening cysteine and the closing phenylalanine or tryptophan. The D gene is left open where the match is weak. Size is omitted from some rows. Given values are once, few, many or a class for expanded clones.

cdr3_aa	cdr3_nt	j_call	clone_size	d_call	v_call
CASSQDPSGTTYEQYF	TGTGCCAGCAGCCAAGATCCTAGCGGGACAACCTACGAGCAGTACTTC	TRBJ2-7	.	TRBD2	TRBV4-2
CATSEAKGVTDTQYF	TGTGCCACCAGTGAGGCCAAAGGGGTCACAGATACGCAGTATTTT	TRBJ2-3	.	.	TRBV24-1
CASSVVPTGTPYNEQFF	TGTGCCAGCAGCGTAGTCCCGACCGGGACTCCATACAATGAGCAGTTCTTC	TRBJ2-1	.	.	TRBV9
CASRSGGAGNQPQHF	TGTGCCAGTAGATCAGGGGGGGCGGGCAATCAGCCCCAGCATTTT	TRBJ1-5	once	TRBD1	TRBV19
CASSLDRGDEQYF	TGTGCCAGCAGCTTAGATAGGGGCGACGAGCAGTACTTC	TRBJ2-7	.	.	TRBV7-2
CASSTNSYGETQYF	TGCGCCAGCAGCACTAACAGCTATGGCGAGACCCAGTACTTC	TRBJ2-5	.	.	TRBV5-1
CASSLAWTVQETQYF	TGTGCCAGCAGCTTAGCATGGACAGTCCAAGAGACCCAGTACTTC	TRBJ2-5	.	.	TRBV7-8
CASSPRGDSPLHF	TGCGCCAGCAGTCCTAGGGGCGACTCACCCCTCCACTTT	TRBJ1-6	.	.	TRBV23-1
CASSPGWTGGVGNEKLFF	TGTGCCAGCAGCCCTGGCTGGACAGGGGGAGTGGGTAATGAAAAACTGTTTTTT	TRBJ1-4	.	TRBD1	TRBV11-2
CATSDLKGSSPGTDTQYF	TGTGCCACCAGTGATTTAAAGGGCAGCTCTCCTGGCACAGATACGCAGTATTTT	TRBJ2-3	.	.	TRBV24-1
CASSPQGGTYGYTF	TGTGCCAGCTCACCACAAGGGGGTACCTATGGCTACACCTTC	TRBJ1-2	.	.	TRBV18
CASSFARDYEQYF	TGTGCCAGCAGCTTCGCCAGGGATTACGAGCAGTACTTC	TRBJ2-7	.	.	TRBV7-9
CASSRRTDASYNEQFF	TGTGCCAGCAGTAGGCGGACGGACGCCTCCTACAATGAGCAGTTCTTC	TRBJ2-1	.	.	TRBV2
CASSGKQGQPQHF	TGTGCCAGTAGTGGAAAACAGGGGCAGCCCCAGCATTTT	TRBJ1-5	.	TRBD1	TRBV19
CASRLSFGSYNEQFF	TGTGCCAGCAGGTTGTCGTTTGGGTCCTACAATGAGCAGTTCTTC	TRBJ2-1	once	.	TRBV6-5
CASSVEGGRAGELFF	TGTGCCAGCAGCGTAGAGGGGGGCCGTGCCGGGGAGCTGTTTTTT	TRBJ2-2	.	.	TRBV9
CASSLVQGGEQYF	TGTGCCAGCAGCTTAGTACAGGGGGGCGAGCAGTACTTC	TRBJ2-7	.	TRBD1	TRBV7-9
CASSGSQGGNTEAFF	TGTGCCAGCAGCGGGTCACAGGGAGGGAACACTGAAGCTTTCTTT	TRBJ1-1	.	.	TRBV11-2
CASSKGITVQETQYF	TGTGCCAGCAGTAAGGGGATAACGGTCCAAGAGACCCAGTACTTC	TRBJ2-5	.	.	TRBV6-6
CASSLAGRYYGYTF	TGTGCCAGCAGCTTGGCCGGGCGGTACTATGGCTACACCTTC	TRBJ1-2	.	.	TRBV5-4
CATSDSTGSSYNEQFF	TGTGCCACCAGTGACTCGACAGGGAGCTCCTACAATGAGCAGTTCTTC	TRBJ2-1	few	TRBD1	TRBV24-1
CASSPPGGTYEQYF	TGTGCCAGCAGCCCCCCGGGGGGGACTTACGAGCAGTACTTC	TRBJ2-7	.	TRBD2	TRBV13
CASSAIRQTFTEAFF	TGTGCCAGCAGCGCAATACGACAGACCTTCACTGAAGCTTTCTTT	TRBJ1-1	.	.	TRBV9
CASSLVGKFNYGYTF	TGTGCCAGCAGCTTAGTAGGCAAATTTAACTATGGCTACACCTTC	TRBJ1-2	.	.	TRBV7-2
CASSLDRATGELFF	TGTGCCAGCAGCCTAGACAGGGCCACCGGGGAGCTGTTTTTT	TRBJ2-2	.	TRBD1	TRBV9
CASSPTRQGGETQYF	TGTGCCAGCTCCCCCACCCGACAGGGAGGAGAGACCCAGTACTTC	TRBJ2-5	few	.	TRBV18
CASSLPTGGDSSGGTDTQYF	TGTGCCAGCAGCCTCCCGACCGGGGGTGATTCTAGCGGGGGCACAGATACGCAGTATTTT	TRBJ2-3	.	TRBD2	TRBV3-1/TRBV3-2
CSVDPGPTPHEQYF	TGCAGCGTTGACCCCGGGCCTACCCCCCACGAGCAGTACTTC	TRBJ2-7	.	.	TRBV29-1